The clone carrying this T cell receptor beta chain was seen a handful of times. This sample is part of a study of metastatic and nonmetastatic thyroid tumors. TCRdb re-called the PCR reads through MiXCR. The table has roughly 8,900 clones, roughly 30% seen once. All patients were untreated before thyroid surgery. The CDR3 contains 12 residues. V lost 3 bases to trimming and J lost 5 bases, with 7 bases between them. The chain has TRBV12-3 or TRBV12-4 and TRBJ1-1; unclear D gene. Sequencing was performed on tumor tissue. The TCR originated in a female donor with papillary thyroid cancer or a benign thyroid nodule (not recorded which). Some clones in this sample may be carry-over from other donors' samples. The CDR3 DNA sequence: TGTGCCAGCAGTTTGGGGTTAACTGAAGCTTTCTTT. This sequence encodes CASSLGLTEAFF.